Reported below is one TCR beta chain. Its antigen is undetermined. CDR1 is SGHNT and CDR2 is YYREEE in the germline V gene (reference sequence). V shed 5 bases and J shed 0 bases, with 12 bases lying between them. The CDR3 contains 16 residues. This specimen comes from a study of cytomegalovirus exposure and HLA in healthy donors. For the study at large: The same platform was used for the 130 or so validation repertoires as for the approximately 720 first-cohort repertoires, as reported in a later analysis. Whole-study findings and limits: The classifier reportedly diagnosed cytomegalovirus status with high sensitivity and specificity. It was 150 to 200 TCR beta chains that were listed as cytomegalovirus-associated.

Assay: immunoSEQ multiplex PCR; the TCRdb copy retains only in-frame clones and omits some. In the table there are tens of thousands of clones, around 90% of which are singletons. Sequences were obtained from PBMCs. The TCR originated in a young woman in good health and CMV-seronegative. J is TRBJ1-6 and V is TRBV5-4; D remains unclear. CDR3 residues: CASSSYSSSYNSPLHF. In nucleotides, the CDR3 is TGTGCCAGCAGTTCCTACAGTAGCTCCTATAATTCACCCCTCCACTTT.